These 26 T cell receptor beta chains originate from one sample sequenced in a study of CD8+CD57+ T cells in acquired aplastic anemia. Profiling of TCR beta VDJ combinations and CDR3 sequences used genomic DNA as template. TCRdb reprocessed the reads via MiXCR and lists one record per CDR3 protein. The sample yields about 62,000 distinct CDR3 sequences, about 50% seen once. Sequencing was performed on sorted CD4+, CD8+, or CD8+CD57+ T cells (not recorded which) from PBMCs. The origin of the receptors is a human donor in good health, serving as a control.

There are many counts of this clonotype. The chain couples TRBV24-1 to TRBJ2-1; 8 bases are a match to TRBD2. V shed 3 bases and J 6 bases; nucleotides not matched to a gene: 12. The CDR3 is made up of 17 amino acids. Germline V gene data show CDR1 as KGHDR and CDR2 as SFDVKD. Written as DNA, the CDR3 is TGTGCCACCAGTGATAGGGACTCTACCGGGAGGGGCAATGAGCAGTTCTTC. Translating gives CATSDRDSTGRGNEQFF.

This clonotype was counted at least ten times. The chain is built from TRBV7-9 and TRBJ1-4, with TRBD1 matching over 7 bases. V shed 4 bases, J shed 5 bases, and the junction held 7 bases outside the gene matches. This CDR3 spans 15 amino acids. Germline CDR1 SEHNR, CDR2 FQNEAQ (reference sequence). The CDR3 region is CASSCPGQRNEKLFF. CDR3 sequence (DNA): TGTGCCAGCAGCTGTCCGGGACAGAGGAATGAAAAACTGTTTTTT.

This clonotype was detected only a few times. The chain is built from TRBV15 and TRBJ2-7; 10 bases align to TRBD1. Germline-derived CDR1 and CDR2 are LNHNV and YYDKDF (reference sequence). Trimming took 2 bases from V and 7 from J; bases not matched to a gene: 11. This CDR3 region has 16 residues. CDR3: CATSRPPGTGVMEQYF. In nucleotides, the CDR3 is TGTGCCACCAGCAGACCACCCGGGACAGGGGTTATGGAGCAGTACTTC.

V is TRBV19 and J is TRBJ1-5; D uncertain. Between the trimmed V and J ends, which lost 9 bases and 4 bases, there was a span of 16 bases. Germline CDR1 reads LNHDA; CDR2 reads SQIVND (reference sequence). The CDR3 loop spans 14 amino acids. CDR3 sequence: CASSFGGLNQPQHF. The CDR3 DNA reads TGTGCCAGCAGTTTTGGAGGGTTGAATCAGCCCCAGCATTTT.

This clonotype was seen repeatedly, ten times or more. CDR3 sequence reads: CASSQGTYYEQYF. The DNA of the CDR3 is TGCGCCAGCAGCCAGGGGACATACTACGAGCAGTACTTC. V and J are TRBV5-1 and TRBJ2-7; perhaps TRBD1 as D (6 bases). The CDR3 runs 13 residues. The V and J ends lost 4 bases and 3 bases respectively, with 11 bases between them. Germline-derived CDR1 and CDR2 are SGHRS and YFSETQ.

The chain links TRBV20-1 to TRBJ2-2, with a weak D call TRBD2 (6 bases). In germline, CDR1 is DFQATT, CDR2 SNEGSKA (reference sequence). V lost 1 base and J lost 1, with 10 bases in between. The CDR3 totals 15 residues. CDR3: CSARGGGENTGELFF. In DNA form, the CDR3 reads TGCAGTGCTAGAGGAGGCGGGGAGAACACCGGGGAGCTGTTTTTT.

This chain joins TRBV7-2 and TRBJ1-2, with D possibly being TRBD1 (6 bases). The germline gives CDR1 SGHTA, CDR2 FQGNSA. The CDR3 runs 14 residues. Trimming removed 6 bases at V and 8 bases at J, with 19 bases between. The CDR3 nucleotides are TGTGCCAGCAGGTACCAAGGTGCAGGGGAAGGCTACACCTTC. Residues: CASRYQGAGEGYTF.

Concerning this clonotype: The limits of the CDR3 on the DNA are not certain, so only TCRdb's listed CDR3 is given. This chain links TRBV25-1 with TRBJ2-5; TRBD1 is the table's D call and was not checked against the DNA. CDR1 is MGHDK, CDR2 SYGVNS, per germline. From its first to its last residue, the CDR3 has 19 amino acids. The CDR3 spells CASSIYLCSGGQVEGTQYF.

The chain carries TRBV19 and TRBJ2-5; 11 bases line up with TRBD1. The CDR3 length is 16 residues. The germline gives CDR1 LNHDA, CDR2 SQIVND (reference sequence). V was clipped by 5 bases and J by 5 bases; unmatched bases: 10. This chain's CDR3 is CASSPRTGGRGETQYF. Here the CDR3 DNA reads TGTGCCAGTAGTCCGCGGACAGGGGGCCGTGGGGAGACCCAGTACTTC.

The chain uses TRBV2 and TRBJ1-1; 7 bases are a match to TRBD1. V dropped 7 bases and J dropped 9; count of bases not matched to a gene: 8. Germline CDR1 and CDR2: SNHLY and FYNNEI. There are 12 residues in the CDR3. This chain's CDR3 is CASNLGTEKAFF. As DNA, the CDR3 is TGTGCCAGCAATTTGGGGACAGAGAAAGCTTTCTTT. The full variable domain, its missing parts supplied by reference TRBV2 and TRBJ1-1, is EPEVTQTPSHQVTQMGQEVILRCVPISNHLYFYWYRQILGQKVEFLVSFYNNEISEKSEIFDDQFSVERPDGSNFTLKIRSTKLEDSAMYFCASNLGTEKAFFGQGTRLTVV.

This clonotype has ten or more counts. V is TRBV15 and J is TRBJ2-5; D uncertain. The CDR3 extends over 14 amino acids. Germline CDR1 and CDR2: LNHNV and YYDKDF (reference sequence). V was pared by 1 base and J by 2 bases, with 8 bases between. CDR3 in DNA: TGTGCCACCAGCAGAGCTAGTCAGCAAGAGACCCAGTACTTC. Its protein product is CATSRASQQETQYF.

This clonotype was picked up many times. This chain uses TRBV6-5 with TRBJ1-5, with a weak D call TRBD1 (6 bases). With 5 bases removed from V and 5 bases from J, the gap between germline ends came to 16 bases. The CDR3 has 15 amino acids. The germline V gene encodes CDR1 MNHEY and CDR2 SVGAGI. Here the CDR3 reads CASSRDKMPYQPQHF. CDR3 DNA: TGTGCCAGCAGTAGGGACAAGATGCCATATCAGCCCCAGCATTTT.

This clonotype was observed a few times. CDR3 region: CASSNRTSGIYEQYF. DNA for the CDR3: TGTGCCAGTAGTAACCGGACTAGCGGGATCTACGAGCAGTACTTC. This chain uses TRBV19 with TRBJ2-7; 12 nucleotides match TRBD2. The CDR3 consists of 15 residues. With 4 bases clipped from V and 3 bases from J, the junction kept 4 bases outside the gene matches. CDR1 is LNHDA, CDR2 SQIVND, per germline (reference sequence).

This clonotype was seen ten or more times. CDR3 nucleotide sequence: TGTGCCAGCAGCTTAGCTCCTACCACCTACTTATACGAGCAGTACTTC. This sequence encodes CASSLAPTTYLYEQYF. This chain links TRBV7-2 with TRBJ2-7; D unresolved. This CDR3 comprises 16 residues. The germline V and J ends were trimmed by 0 bases and 4 bases, with 16 bases remaining between them. Germline CDR1 and CDR2: SGHTA and FQGNSA.

The rearrangement links TRBV24-1 to TRBJ2-1; TRBD2 agrees at 7 bases. V was clipped by 4 bases and J by 5 bases; unmatched bases: 4. This CDR3 region has 14 residues. From germline, CDR1 is KGHDR and CDR2 SFDVKD. The DNA of the CDR3 is TGTGCCACCAGTGAGCCCGGGACTAACAATGAGCAGTTCTTC. It encodes CATSEPGTNNEQFF.

The chain employs TRBV4-1 and TRBJ1-1; D not certain. CDR3 length: 15 amino acids. Germline values: CDR1 MGHRA, CDR2 YSYEKL. V dropped 4 bases and J dropped 4 bases, with 16 bases sitting between them. CDR3: CASSPRGTLVTEAFF. DNA of the CDR3: TGCGCCAGCAGCCCCCGCGGCACCTTGGTCACTGAAGCTTTCTTT.

This clonotype was counted at least ten times. This chain uses TRBV11-3 with TRBJ2-7; maybe TRBD1 (6 bases). Germline assignment: CDR1 SGHNT and CDR2 YENEEA. The CDR3 loop spans 17 amino acids. Trimming stripped 2 bases from V and 2 bases from J, with 19 bases between. The CDR3 sequence: CASSLMSVAGAAYEQYF. CDR3 bases: TGTGCCAGCAGCTTAATGAGTGTGGCAGGGGCCGCCTACGAGCAGTACTTC.

This clonotype has at least ten counts. In nucleotides, the CDR3 is TGTGCCAGCAGTGCCCCGGGACAGCTTACTACCCTAAACTATGGCTACACCTTC. Its translation: CASSAPGQLTTLNYGYTF. The chain recombines TRBV6-1 with TRBJ1-2; TRBD1 aligns across 7 bases. Unmatched junction bases numbered 16, after V lost 4 bases and J lost 2 bases. Per germline, CDR1 MNHNS and CDR2 SASEGT. The length of the CDR3 is 18 residues.

The V and J genes are TRBV15 and TRBJ1-6, with 7 bases lining up with TRBD1. Germline CDR1 and CDR2: LNHNV and YYDKDF (reference sequence). Unmatched junction bases numbered 8, after V lost 5 bases and J lost 7 bases. The CDR3 is 15 amino acids. CDR3 loop: CATSPGQELNSPLHF. The DNA of the CDR3 is TGTGCCACCAGCCCTGGACAGGAACTGAATTCACCCCTCCACTTT. The entire variable domain, with the rest obtained from reference TRBV15 and TRBJ1-6, is as follows: DAMVIQNPRYQVTQFGKPVTLSCSQTLNHNVMYWYQQKSSQAPKLLFHYYDKDFNNEADTPDNFQSRRPNTSFCFLDIRSPGLGDTAMYLCATSPGQELNSPLHFGNGTRLTVT.

This chain links TRBV6-1 with TRBJ1-4; a weak D match, TRBD1 (5 bases). V gave up 6 bases and J gave up 3 bases, with 11 bases separating them. The CDR3 is 14 residues long. Germline-derived CDR1 and CDR2 are MNHNS and SASEGT. The CDR3 spells CASRGGRSNEKLFF. For the CDR3, the DNA is TGTGCCAGCAGGGGGGGACGCTCTAATGAAAAACTGTTTTTT.

This clonotype was recorded many times. This chain uses TRBV18 with TRBJ1-6, with TRBD1 matching over 10 bases. The CDR3 contains 17 residues. After removal of 2 bases from V and 7 bases from J, the junction contained 8 bases not matched to a gene. Germline CDR1 and CDR2: KGHSH and LQKENI. CDR3 sequence (DNA): TGTGCCAGCTCACCAACCGGGACAGGGGTAGGGAATTCACCCCTCCACTTT. Translation gives CASSPTGTGVGNSPLHF. The full variable domain, rest sourced from reference TRBV18 and TRBJ1-6, is NAGVMQNPRHLVRRRGQEARLRCSPMKGHSHVYWYRQLPEEGLKFMVYLQKENIIDESGMPKERFSAEFPKEGPSILRIQQVVRGDSAAYFCASSPTGTGVGNSPLHFGNGTRLTVT.

This clonotype has at least ten counts. The chain recombines TRBV28 with TRBJ2-7; either TRBD1 or TRBD2 may fit D (5 bases each). The CDR3 runs 17 residues. The germline V gene encodes CDR1 MDHEN and CDR2 SYDVKM. V lost 3 bases, J lost 3 bases, and 21 bases lay in between. The CDR3 DNA follows: TGTGCCAGCAGTTTCCTTCCTACGGGACGGAGCTACTACGAGCAGTACTTC. The encoded protein is CASSFLPTGRSYYEQYF.

The CDR3 reads CASSARFSPTEAFF. In DNA form, the CDR3 reads TGTGCCAGCAGCGCACGGTTCTCACCCACTGAAGCTTTCTTT. The V and J genes are TRBV9 and TRBJ1-1; D is unclear. V shed 3 bases and J shed 4 bases, with 13 bases lying between them. Germline values: CDR1 SGDLS, CDR2 YYNGEE. CDR3 length equals 14 residues. The variable domain in full, completed from reference TRBV9 and TRBJ1-1, reads DSGVTQTPKHLITATGQRVTLRCSPRSGDLSVYWYQQSLDQGLQFLIQYYNGEERAKGNILERFSAQQFPDLHSELNLSSLELGDSALYFCASSARFSPTEAFFGQGTRLTVV.

The chain carries TRBV10-2 and TRBJ2-3; 8 nucleotides line up with TRBD1. V lost 7 bases, J lost 5 bases, and 11 bases stayed unmatched. Germline CDR1 WSHSY, CDR2 SAAADI. This CDR3 has 15 amino acids. The CDR3: CASTGQGPGKDTQYF. The CDR3 DNA follows: TGCGCCAGCACTGGACAGGGACCTGGTAAAGATACGCAGTATTTT.

The chain is built from TRBV12-3 or TRBV12-4 and TRBJ2-1; D may be TRBD1 (5 bases). The V end lost 2 bases, the J end lost 5 bases, and 13 bases lay between the germline ends. The CDR3 sequence is 15 residues long. CDR3 coding DNA: TGTGCCAGCAGTTTAATGGACAAACTAAACAATGAGCAGTTCTTC. Protein: CASSLMDKLNNEQFF.

Comments on this clonotype: The CDR3 carries no conserved terminal phenylalanine or tryptophan, so it likely arises from a read error. In nucleotides, the CDR3 is TGTGCGATCAGTGAGTCCTTAGCGGGAAATAACTCCTACGAGCAGTACCTC. Translation: CAISESLAGNNSYEQYL. J is TRBJ2-7 and V is TRBV10-3; 8 bases map to TRBD2. The germline gives CDR1 ENHRY, CDR2 SYGVKD. This CDR3 region has 17 residues.